Shown below are 10 T cell receptor beta chains from a single sample sequenced in a study of T cells in Graves' hyperthyroidism and ophthalmopathy (dated by TCRdb to the late 2010s). Libraries came from multiplex PCR. These reads were obtained on an Illumina HiSeq 2000. Amplification of TCR beta CDR3 regions was carried out from RNA transcripts. The TCR CDR3 was subjected to a first round of RT-PCR using the HTBI primer set and the Qiagen OneStep RT-PCR kit. Clones were called with MiXCR by TCRdb after fastp trimmed the public reads at Q25, and only in-frame beta chains were retained. Each CDR3 protein gets just one entry, which takes the most common genes and DNA from the rows behind it. Counted in this sample were roughly 570,000 distinct CDR3 sequences; more than 15% of them appeared once. The ten largest account for less than 9.5% of the sample. The sample was blood. All receptors come from a woman between 25 and 40 years old with Graves' hyperthyroidism.

The gene calls are TRBV11-2 and TRBJ2-2, with D unclear. V was clipped by 5 bases and J by 6 bases, with 7 bases between them. CDR3 size: 12 residues. Germline CDR1 SGHAT, CDR2 FQNNGV. CDR3 region: CASSPLSGELFF. CDR3 sequence (DNA): TGTGCCAGCAGCCCTCTCTCCGGGGAGCTGTTTTTT.

This clonotype was counted many times. J is TRBJ1-1 and V is TRBV6-2 or TRBV6-3; D not certain. The ends were cut back, 5 bases at V and 0 bases at J, with 13 bases in the middle. CDR1 and CDR2 from the germline V gene are MNHEY and SVGEGT. The CDR3 is 15 amino acids. The CDR3 here is CASSGEGIMNTEAFF. The CDR3 nucleotides read TGTGCCAGCAGTGGCGAGGGAATCATGAACACTGAAGCTTTCTTT.

V usage is TRBV20-1 and J usage is TRBJ2-7, with a weak D call TRBD2 (6 bases). Germline CDR1 is DFQATT and CDR2 is SNEGSKA (reference sequence). V lost 1 base and J 4 bases, leaving 14 bases between the germline ends. The CDR3 spans 14 residues. The CDR3 region is CSARVLGTGYEQYF. The CDR3, as DNA: TGCAGTGCTAGAGTCTTAGGGACTGGATACGAGCAGTACTTC.

The CDR3 protein is CSVDSYGYTF. In DNA form, the CDR3 reads TGCAGCGTTGACAGTTATGGCTACACCTTC. The V call is TRBV29-1, the J call TRBJ1-2; no clear D gene. The germline V gene has CDR1 SQVTM and CDR2 ANQGSEA. The CDR3 loop spans 10 amino acids. The germline V and J ends were trimmed by 3 bases and 5 bases, with 4 bases remaining between them.

This clonotype was seen at least ten times. The V and J genes are TRBV20-1 and TRBJ2-3, with a possible D match to TRBD2 (7 bases). This CDR3 has 15 residues. Germline V gene sequence: CDR1 DFQATT, CDR2 SNEGSKA (reference sequence). V lost 5 bases to trimming and J lost 1 base, with 16 bases between them. The DNA for the CDR3 is TGCAGTGCTGGGGGGGGCAGGCTAGGCACAGATACGCAGTATTTT. This codes for CSAGGGRLGTDTQYF.

V and J are TRBV4-2 and TRBJ2-5; either TRBD1 or TRBD2 may fit D (5 bases each). The ends were cut back, 0 bases at V and 7 bases at J, with 9 bases in the middle. Per germline, CDR1 LGHNA and CDR2 YNFKEQ. The CDR3 has 13 amino acids. The CDR3 DNA reads TGTGCCAGCAGCCAAGAGGGGACGGGGACCCAGTACTTC. Amino acid sequence: CASSQEGTGTQYF.

The CDR3: CATSDRHHQPQHF. Written as DNA, the CDR3 is TGTGCCACCAGTGATCGCCACCATCAGCCCCAGCATTTT. The rearrangement links TRBV24-1 to TRBJ1-5; no firm D call. This CDR3 has 13 amino acids. Germline values: CDR1 KGHDR, CDR2 SFDVKD. Trimming removed 3 bases at V and 5 bases at J, with 7 bases between.

This clonotype was counted between two and nine times. The gene calls are TRBV4-1 and TRBJ1-6; 7 nucleotides align to TRBD1. J gave up 7 bases and V 5 bases, and 8 bases lay outside the gene matches. The CDR3 extends over 15 amino acids. Germline CDR1 and CDR2: MGHRA and YSYEKL. CDR3 protein: CASSIMTGSNSPLHF. The CDR3 DNA reads as TGCGCCAGCAGCATTATGACAGGGAGCAATTCACCCCTCCACTTT.

This clonotype was counted many times. V is TRBV7-2 and J is TRBJ1-2; D might be TRBD1 (6 bases). The CDR3 is 14 amino acids. Trimming left V 0 bases short and J 3 bases short, with 8 bases between. In germline, CDR1 is SGHTA, CDR2 FQGNSA. This CDR3 is CASSLARGHYGYTF. In nucleotides, the CDR3 is TGTGCCAGCAGCTTAGCCAGGGGCCACTATGGCTACACCTTC. Together with reference TRBV7-2 and TRBJ1-2, the CDR3 gives the full variable domain: GAGVSQSPSNKVTEKGKDVELRCDPISGHTALYWYRQSLGQGLEFLIYFQGNSAPDKSGLPSDRFSAERTGGSVSTLTIQRTQQEDSAVYLCASSLARGHYGYTFGSGTRLTVV.

This clonotype appeared many times. The genes are TRBV5-1 and TRBJ2-7, with a tentative D call TRBD2 (7 bases). The CDR3 loop spans 15 amino acids. The germline V and J ends were trimmed by 1 base and 6 bases, with 17 bases remaining between them. Germline-derived CDR1 and CDR2 are SGHRS and YFSETQ. CDR3 loop: CASSLSGGANREQYF. CDR3 sequence (DNA): TGCGCCAGCAGCTTGTCGGGGGGCGCGAATCGCGAGCAGTACTTC.